A selection of T cell receptor beta chains follows, all from one sample in a study of T cell changes during pregnancy in multiple sclerosis. Repertoires were generated with immunoSEQ multiplex PCR, while TCRdb's copy carries only in-frame clones and drops some. The sample consists of 90,000 or so clones, 94% of them appearing once. The sequencing here drew on peripheral blood, taken after pregnancy. Every receptor here comes from a female donor in good health, enrolled as a control in a pregnancy study. Both conserved end residues are part of each CDR3. The D gene is left open where the match is weak. The size field is filled for only some rows; it gives once, few, many or a size class.

J gene: TRBJ1-3
V gene: TRBV5-1
D gene: -
clone size: -
CDR3 DNA: TGCGCCAGCAGCTTGGGTGTCAAATCTGGAAACACCATATATTTT
CDR3 protein: CASSLGVKSGNTIYF

J gene: TRBJ2-7
V gene: TRBV19
D gene: -
clone size: -
CDR3 DNA: TGTGCCTCCTCCCGACAGGAGACGTACGAGCAGTACTTC
CDR3 protein: CASSRQETYEQYF

J gene: TRBJ2-3
V gene: TRBV11-3
D gene: -
clone size: -
CDR3 DNA: TGTGCCAGCTTTACAGGGAGAACAGATACGCAGTATTTT
CDR3 protein: CASFTGRTDTQYF

J gene: TRBJ2-6
V gene: TRBV5-1
D gene: TRBD1
clone size: -
CDR3 DNA: TGCGCCAGCACCCCGGGACAGGGGGCCTCTGGGGCCAACGTCCTGACTTTC
CDR3 protein: CASTPGQGASGANVLTF

J gene: TRBJ1-5
V gene: TRBV21-1
D gene: -
clone size: -
CDR3 DNA: TGTGCCAGCAGCAAACCCCGTCGAAACAGGGGGCTCCGTTATAGCAATCAGCCCCAGCATTTT
CDR3 protein: CASSKPRRNRGLRYSNQPQHF

J gene: TRBJ2-1
V gene: TRBV6-4
D gene: TRBD2
clone size: -
CDR3 DNA: TGTGCCAGCAGTGACTCTACCCCCCTTTGGGGCGGGAGGTCGCGGAGCTCCTACAATGAGCAGTTCTTC
CDR3 protein: CASSDSTPLWGGRSRSSYNEQFF

J gene: TRBJ2-7
V gene: TRBV28
D gene: -
clone size: -
CDR3 DNA: TGTGCCAGCAGTTTGTACGGAGAGTACGAGCAGTACTTC
CDR3 protein: CASSLYGEYEQYF

J gene: TRBJ2-7
V gene: TRBV5-6
D gene: -
clone size: -
CDR3 DNA: TGTGCCAGCAGCTTAAAGGGGGTAGCTTACGAGCAGTACTTC
CDR3 protein: CASSLKGVAYEQYF

J gene: TRBJ2-7
V gene: TRBV6-4
D gene: -
clone size: -
CDR3 DNA: TGTGCCAGCAGTGATACCGGCTACGAGCAGTACTTC
CDR3 protein: CASSDTGYEQYF

J gene: TRBJ1-3
V gene: TRBV5-6
D gene: -
clone size: once
CDR3 DNA: TGTGCCAGCAGCTTGAGGGGATCAGGAAACACCATATATTTT
CDR3 protein: CASSLRGSGNTIYF

J gene: TRBJ1-2
V gene: TRBV11-2
D gene: -
clone size: -
CDR3 DNA: TGTGCCAGCAGCTCCAGGGCGGCTGGCTACACCTTC
CDR3 protein: CASSSRAAGYTF

J gene: TRBJ1-1
V gene: TRBV18
D gene: -
clone size: once
CDR3 DNA: TGTGCCAGCTTAGAAATCATGAACACTGAAGCTTTCTTT
CDR3 protein: CASLEIMNTEAFF

J gene: TRBJ2-2
V gene: TRBV19
D gene: -
clone size: -
CDR3 DNA: TGTGCCAGTAAAGGTAACAGTTACACCGGGGAGCTGTTTTTT
CDR3 protein: CASKGNSYTGELFF

J gene: TRBJ2-5
V gene: TRBV6-5
D gene: TRBD2
clone size: -
CDR3 DNA: TGTGCCAGCAGCCCCAGCGGGGGCCAAGAGACCCAGTACTTC
CDR3 protein: CASSPSGGQETQYF

J gene: TRBJ2-7
V gene: TRBV5-6
D gene: -
clone size: -
CDR3 DNA: TGTGCCAGCAGCCGGGCTGCAACAGGACCCTACGAGCAGTACTTC
CDR3 protein: CASSRAATGPYEQYF

J gene: TRBJ2-5
V gene: TRBV5-6
D gene: -
clone size: -
CDR3 DNA: TGTGCCAGCAGGGGGATGGGGCAGGAGGGGACCCAGTACTTC
CDR3 protein: CASRGMGQEGTQYF

J gene: TRBJ2-1
V gene: TRBV6-5
D gene: TRBD2
clone size: -
CDR3 DNA: TGTGCCAGCAGTACTCCGGGACTAGCGGGAAATGAGCAGTTCTTC
CDR3 protein: CASSTPGLAGNEQFF

J gene: TRBJ2-3
V gene: TRBV19
D gene: TRBD2
clone size: -
CDR3 DNA: TGTGCCAGTAGGGCGGGACTAGCGGGAGCGTTCACAGATACGCAGTATTTT
CDR3 protein: CASRAGLAGAFTDTQYF

J gene: TRBJ2-2
V gene: TRBV7-2
D gene: TRBD1
clone size: once
CDR3 DNA: TGTGCCAGCAGCTTAGGGACAGGGACCGGGGAGCTGTTTTTT
CDR3 protein: CASSLGTGTGELFF

J gene: TRBJ2-1
V gene: TRBV4-1
D gene: TRBD2
clone size: -
CDR3 DNA: TGCGCCAGCAGCCCGGGACTAGCGGGAGGTGATGAGCAGTTCTTC
CDR3 protein: CASSPGLAGGDEQFF

J gene: TRBJ2-1
V gene: TRBV7-9
D gene: -
clone size: once
CDR3 DNA: TGTGCCAGCAGCCGATCCCTAGGGGGTGGCGAGCAGTTCTTC
CDR3 protein: CASSRSLGGGEQFF

J gene: TRBJ2-1
V gene: TRBV7-6
D gene: TRBD2
clone size: -
CDR3 DNA: TGTGCCAGCAGCTTAGCTGTACCGACTAGCGTCGACAATGAGCAGTTCTTC
CDR3 protein: CASSLAVPTSVDNEQFF

J gene: TRBJ2-5
V gene: TRBV5-1
D gene: TRBD1
clone size: -
CDR3 DNA: TGCGCCAGCAGCGGGACAGGGTCCGGGGAGACCCAGTACTTC
CDR3 protein: CASSGTGSGETQYF

J gene: TRBJ2-1
V gene: TRBV29-1
D gene: TRBD2
clone size: once
CDR3 DNA: TGCAGCGTTGAAGGAAGGGAAGGACAGGTTCTAGCGGGATACAATGAGCAGTTCTTC
CDR3 protein: CSVEGREGQVLAGYNEQFF

J gene: TRBJ1-5
V gene: TRBV19
D gene: -
clone size: -
CDR3 DNA: TGTGCCAGTAGATATTCTCGGGATCAGCCCCAGCATTTT
CDR3 protein: CASRYSRDQPQHF

J gene: TRBJ2-1
V gene: TRBV5-4
D gene: -
clone size: -
CDR3 DNA: TGTGCCAGCAGCTTCAGGGCGCCCATCGACAATGAGCAGTTCTTC
CDR3 protein: CASSFRAPIDNEQFF

J gene: TRBJ1-1
V gene: TRBV7-6
D gene: -
clone size: once
CDR3 DNA: TGTGCCAGCAGCTTAGTAGAGAACACTGAAGCTTTCTTT
CDR3 protein: CASSLVENTEAFF

J gene: TRBJ1-1
V gene: TRBV5-1
D gene: -
clone size: -
CDR3 DNA: TGCGCCAGCAGCTTGGCTCCCCTGAACACTGAAGCTTTCTTT
CDR3 protein: CASSLAPLNTEAFF

J gene: TRBJ1-5
V gene: TRBV28
D gene: -
clone size: -
CDR3 DNA: TGTGCCAGCAGTATGACACCCTCAAAGGCTCAGCCCCAGCATTTT
CDR3 protein: CASSMTPSKAQPQHF

J gene: TRBJ2-7
V gene: TRBV6-6
D gene: TRBD1
clone size: -
CDR3 DNA: TGTGCCAGCAGTATCTCGGGACAGACGACCTACGAGCAGTACTTC
CDR3 protein: CASSISGQTTYEQYF

J gene: TRBJ2-1
V gene: TRBV4-2
D gene: -
clone size: -
CDR3 DNA: TGTGCCAGCAGACCAGGTAAAGGAAAGGATAATGAGCAGTTCTTC
CDR3 protein: CASRPGKGKDNEQFF

J gene: TRBJ2-7
V gene: TRBV7-6
D gene: -
clone size: -
CDR3 DNA: TGTGCCAGCAGCTTAGCTTCCGCGGGCACCACCTACGAGCAGTACTTC
CDR3 protein: CASSLASAGTTYEQYF

J gene: TRBJ2-4
V gene: TRBV27
D gene: TRBD2
clone size: -
CDR3 DNA: TGTGCCAGCAGTCCCCAGCGGGAGATTCCCAAAAACATTCAGTACTTC
CDR3 protein: CASSPQREIPKNIQYF

J gene: TRBJ2-3
V gene: TRBV6-1
D gene: -
clone size: -
CDR3 DNA: TGTGCCAGCAATAGCAGGGTAGCAGATACGCAGTATTTT
CDR3 protein: CASNSRVADTQYF

J gene: TRBJ2-7
V gene: TRBV27
D gene: TRBD2
clone size: -
CDR3 DNA: TGTGCCAGCAGTTTAACGGGAGGGCCGGGTGAGCAGTACTTC
CDR3 protein: CASSLTGGPGEQYF

J gene: TRBJ2-1
V gene: TRBV10-3
D gene: TRBD2
clone size: once
CDR3 DNA: TGTGCCACCCGACTAGCGATAGGGGAGAGACATGAGCAGTTCTTC
CDR3 protein: CATRLAIGERHEQFF

J gene: TRBJ1-1
V gene: TRBV25-1
D gene: -
clone size: medium-sized
CDR3 DNA: TGTGCCAGCAGTGGTAGCGCCATGAACACTGAAGCTTTCTTT
CDR3 protein: CASSGSAMNTEAFF

J gene: TRBJ2-5
V gene: TRBV10-1
D gene: TRBD1
clone size: -
CDR3 DNA: TGCGCCAGAGGGACAGACCGGTCACCTGTCACCCAGTACTTC
CDR3 protein: CARGTDRSPVTQYF

J gene: TRBJ2-7
V gene: TRBV5-1
D gene: TRBD2
clone size: -
CDR3 DNA: TGCGCCAGCAGTCGCTCAGCGGGAACATCCTACGAGCAGTACTTC
CDR3 protein: CASSRSAGTSYEQYF

J gene: TRBJ2-1
V gene: TRBV19
D gene: -
clone size: -
CDR3 DNA: TGTGCCAGTAGTTCACCTCCGGGAGTTGGCCCCTACAATGAGCAGTTCTTC
CDR3 protein: CASSSPPGVGPYNEQFF

J gene: TRBJ2-1
V gene: TRBV5-1
D gene: -
clone size: -
CDR3 DNA: TGCGCCAGCAGCTTGGGGGACAACTACAATGAGCAGTTCTTC
CDR3 protein: CASSLGDNYNEQFF

J gene: TRBJ2-3
V gene: TRBV7-2
D gene: -
clone size: -
CDR3 DNA: TGTGCCAGCAGCTCCGCCAGGGGCACAGATACGCAGTATTTT
CDR3 protein: CASSSARGTDTQYF

J gene: TRBJ2-2
V gene: TRBV5-3
D gene: TRBD1
clone size: -
CDR3 DNA: TGTGCCAGAAGCTCCGCAGGGGGGAACACCGGGGAGCTGTTTTTT
CDR3 protein: CARSSAGGNTGELFF

J gene: TRBJ1-5
V gene: TRBV19
D gene: TRBD1
clone size: -
CDR3 DNA: TGTGCCAGTAGTATAGGACAGGGGCGTCAGCCCCAGCATTTT
CDR3 protein: CASSIGQGRQPQHF

J gene: TRBJ2-5
V gene: TRBV18
D gene: -
clone size: once
CDR3 DNA: TGTGCCAGCTCACCGGGCAACCCCGAGACCCAGTACTTC
CDR3 protein: CASSPGNPETQYF

J gene: TRBJ2-5
V gene: TRBV9
D gene: -
clone size: once
CDR3 DNA: TGTGCCAGCAGCGTAGATTCGGGAGAGACCCAGTACTTC
CDR3 protein: CASSVDSGETQYF